One sample yielded the 14 T cell receptor beta chains listed below, sequenced in a study of blood T cells in healthy people across ages (dated by TCRdb to between 2014 and 2016). The library was built by means of 5' RACE. Sequencing instrument: Illumina HiSeq 2500. A second roughly 6 to 12 cycle PCR used a sample-barcoded 5' primer and a J-beta primer mix. Starting from the raw public reads, TCRdb applied fastp trimming at Q25, assembled clones with MiXCR and retained in-frame beta chains. Merged by CDR3 protein, the rows form single entries marked with the most common genes and DNA. In all, the sample holds some 1.5 million distinct CDR3 sequences, and roughly 27% of those were seen once. The ten largest clones take up approximately 7.7% of the sample. The source material was blood. The receptors derive from a woman in her twenties or thirties in good health.

This clonotype was seen a handful of times. The chain employs TRBV20-1 and TRBJ1-6, with TRBD1 identical over 7 bases. With 0 bases clipped from V and 6 bases from J, the junction kept 2 bases outside the gene matches. The CDR3 extends over 14 amino acids. Germline CDR1 and CDR2: DFQATT and SNEGSKA (reference sequence). This chain's CDR3 is CSARERQGNSPLHF. As DNA, the CDR3 is TGCAGTGCTAGAGAGAGACAGGGTAATTCACCCCTCCACTTT.

The CDR3 DNA follows: TGCGCCAGCAGCTGGGGGACAGGGGGGAATGAGCAGTTCTTC. Translating gives CASSWGTGGNEQFF. The rearrangement uses TRBV5-1 and TRBJ2-1; 11 positions match TRBD1. Germline CDR1 and CDR2: SGHRS and YFSETQ. The V gene end was trimmed by 3 bases and the J gene end by 7 bases; junction bases not matched to a gene: 3. The CDR3 runs 14 residues.

This clonotype occurred once. One junction end does not reproduce the germline sequence, and a read error may be involved. V gene TRBV4-1 combines with J gene TRBJ2-3; a possible D gene is TRBD1 (5 bases). CDR1 and CDR2 (germline): MGHRA, YSYEKL. This CDR3 has 16 residues. This CDR3 is CASGQAFRAPTDTQYF. The CDR3 DNA is TGCGCCAGCGGCCAAGCGTTCAGGGCCCCCACAGATACGCAGTATTTT.

On this clonotype: A junction end diverges from the germline sequence, so it may reflect a read error. The chain uses TRBV5-1 and TRBJ1-2, with TRBD1 as a possible D gene (6 bases). Germline CDR1 and CDR2: SGHRS and YFSETQ. The length of the CDR3 is 13 residues. CDR3 amino acids: CANSLGQLGGYTF. The CDR3, as DNA: TGCGCCAACAGCTTGGGACAACTAGGGGGCTACACCTTC.

As for this clonotype: Being one base from a much bigger clone, this may be a read error. V usage is TRBV7-2 and J usage is TRBJ2-7; 7 bases match TRBD2. Germline CDR1 reads SGHTA; CDR2 reads FQGNSA. This CDR3 is built from 13 residues. This CDR3 is CASRSGTHYERYF. The CDR3 bases are TGTGCCAGTCGCAGCGGGACCCACTACGAGCGGTACTTC.

The chain links TRBV7-3 to TRBJ1-1; D is uncertain. This CDR3 contains 14 residues. CDR1 and CDR2 from the germline V gene are SGHTA and FQGTGA. Trimming stripped 0 bases from V and 1 base from J, with 6 bases between. In nucleotides, the CDR3 is TGTGCCAGCAGCTTAACAGGGAAGAACACTGAAGCTTTCTTT. This encodes CASSLTGKNTEAFF.

In regard to this clonotype: A read error is possible here, since a much larger clone lies one base away. Here the CDR3 reads CASRVSGSSYNEQCF. The CDR3 DNA is TGTGCCAGCAGGGTTAGCGGGAGCTCCTACAATGAGCAGTGCTTC. The chain recombines TRBV6-5 with TRBJ2-1, with 9 bases fitting TRBD2. Germline V gene data show CDR1 as MNHEY and CDR2 as SVGAGI. The CDR3 consists of 15 residues.

This clonotype came up many times. The chain couples TRBV20-1 to TRBJ2-7; D is possibly TRBD2 (6 bases). V was shortened by 1 base and J by 4 bases, with 8 bases between the two germline ends. CDR1 is DFQATT, CDR2 SNEGSKA, per germline (reference sequence). This CDR3 is 12 amino acids long. This CDR3 reads CSARVEGYEQYF. In nucleotides, the CDR3 is TGCAGTGCTAGAGTGGAGGGATACGAGCAGTACTTC.

The chain has TRBV29-1 and TRBJ2-3; D remains ambiguous. The CDR3 totals 11 residues. V shed 1 base and J shed 9 bases, with 8 bases lying between them. Germline V lookup: CDR1 SQVTM, CDR2 ANQGSEA. In nucleotides, the CDR3 is TGCAGCGTTGAAGGGTACGGCACGCAGTATTTT. Amino acids: CSVEGYGTQYF.

This clonotype occurred a few times. The rearrangement links TRBV5-1 to TRBJ2-1; a weak D match, TRBD2 (5 bases). In germline, CDR1 is SGHRS, CDR2 YFSETQ. The germline V and J ends were trimmed by 3 bases and 10 bases, with 23 bases remaining between them. This CDR3 is 16 amino acids long. The CDR3 nucleotides are TGCGCCAGCAGCTCTAGCCCGGGCTCAGTCGGTTACGAGCAGTTCTTC. Protein sequence: CASSSSPGSVGYEQFF.

The chain links TRBV20-1 to TRBJ1-2, with D perhaps matching TRBD1 (6 bases). Germline lookup yields CDR1 DFQATT and CDR2 SNEGSKA (reference sequence). V lost 6 bases and J lost 0, with 14 bases in between. The CDR3 has 14 amino acids. The CDR3 sequence: CSADNRETNYGYTF. The CDR3 DNA sequence: TGCAGTGCGGATAACAGGGAGACTAACTATGGCTACACCTTC.

This clonotype was detected only a few times. V is TRBV4-3 and J is TRBJ2-7, with a tentative D call TRBD1 (6 bases). Germline V gives CDR1 LGHNA, CDR2 YSLEER. The length of the CDR3 is 16 residues. Trimming shortened V by 0 bases and J by 4 bases, and 16 bases separated the two germline ends. CDR3 nucleotide sequence: TGCGCCAGCAGCCAAGAGTCCCGGACAGAACTTTACGAGCAGTACTTC. It encodes CASSQESRTELYEQYF.

In this sample, this clonotype turned up a few times. The chain links TRBV5-1 to TRBJ1-1; D not resolved. This CDR3 is 14 amino acids long. The V gene lost 4 bases and the J gene lost 3 bases, with 13 bases spanning the gap. CDR1 and CDR2 (germline): SGHRS, YFSETQ. CDR3 nucleotides: TGCGCCAGCAGCGCGTCCGTTAGGGACACTGAAGCTTTCTTT. Its translation: CASSASVRDTEAFF.

Only a few counts were recorded for this clonotype. The chain links TRBV20-1 to TRBJ2-7; 8 positions match TRBD1. V shed 2 bases and J 7 bases; nucleotides not matched to a gene: 10. Germline V CDR1 and CDR2: DFQATT, SNEGSKA (reference sequence). The CDR3 totals 14 residues. CDR3 amino acids: CSARRGQGTGEQYF. For the CDR3, the DNA is TGCAGTGCTAGAAGAGGACAGGGAACGGGGGAGCAGTACTTC.